This T cell receptor (beta chain) was profiled in a study of monozygotic twins with inflammatory bowel disease (dated by TCRdb to the late 2010s). Concerning the study at large: A total of about 28 monozygotic twin pairs were included in the full study, comprising nine German pairs (four IBD-concordant, five IBD-discordant) and 19 IBD-discordant Danish pairs. The search for disease-associated traits relied mainly on comparing, within discordant pairs, IBD patients with their genetically identical healthy co-twins. Each individual had, on average, about 151 000 unique TCRalpha sequences and 181 000 unique TCRbeta sequences available for analysis.

Results the study describes overall, beyond this receptor: No single strong signal or clonotype linked to IBD turned up in the results, so the idea that one exists was not supported. Measured by the inverse Simpson index, TCRbeta repertoire diversity was lower in IBD patients than in their healthy co-twins. Distinction between different T cell subtypes could not be achieved in the analysis. Because patients received different immunosuppressive treatments, the repertoires may have picked up extra background noise and variability between individuals. Fewer clonotypes were shared with other individuals by IBD patients than by healthy twins, most markedly in patients showing signs of disease activity. Concordant and discordant twins showed no difference in repertoire similarity, possibly because of limited statistical power.

Library method: 5' RACE. The input for every TCR library was roughly 3,300 ng of total RNA. For each sample, cDNA synthesis was carried out in eight separate reactions using SMARTScribe reverse transcriptase. During cDNA synthesis, unique molecular identifiers containing a 6-nucleotide sample barcode were introduced by template switching. Two nested PCRs of 16 and 9 cycles amplified the TCRalpha and TCRbeta cDNA, and bead purification followed each PCR. Before amplification, the cDNA was treated with uracil DNA-glycosylase and purified using the QIAquick PCR purification kit. In the second PCR, Illumina TruSeq-compatible adapters and sample-specific barcodes were added. TapeStation and Qubit were used to check library quality and concentration, and about 5.2 ng of each library went into the pool. Pooled libraries were sequenced on an Illumina HiSeq2500 single-index Rapid Run with 2 x 100 bp reads and custom sequencing primers. The authors' pipeline ran thus. MiGEC version 1.2.6 was used for UMI-based consensus assembly, which corrected PCR and sequencing errors. MiXCR version 2.1.1 handled V(D)J alignment, clonotype assembly and CDR3 extraction. Normalisation of gene usage, clonotype sharing and MAIT/NKT TCR abundance was achieved by analysing the top 1000, 10 000 and 20 000 clonotypes per sample. After downsampling to 27 000 UMIs, diversity was calculated as the inverse Simpson index using the vegan R package. Statistical testing used paired Mann-Whitney U tests on the discordant twin pairs and applied Benjamini-Hochberg correction for multiple testing. Reprocessed by TCRdb, the reads give a single entry per CDR3 protein sequence, without DNA. TCRdb assigned the V and J calls; the authors' analysis was not used. The sample table holds 350,000 to 500,000 distinct CDR3 sequences. About 2.2% of the sample goes to the ten largest clones.

Concerning this clonotype itself: Its antigen is currently not known.

From each donor, a 2.5 ml peripheral blood sample was collected into PAXgene tubes and kept at -80 degrees C. Without T cell sorting, total RNA was isolated from whole blood using the PAXgene blood miRNA kit on an automated QIAcube. Deep TCRalpha and TCRbeta repertoire profiling with unique molecular barcoding was performed on peripheral blood of monozygotic twin pairs concordant or discordant for inflammatory bowel disease. For every twin pair, smoking habits were documented, and each individual was categorised as a current, former or never smoker. The sample was blood. This clonotype originated in a human donor with ulcerative colitis or Crohn's disease, or a healthy co-twin of an affected twin (not recorded which).

The CDR3 in this case is CASSIGRQGYGYTF. The rearranged segments are TRBV19 and TRBJ1-2; the D call of TRBD1 rests on TCRdb alone, since no DNA is present to check it. In the germline V gene (reference sequence), CDR1 corresponds to LNHDA and CDR2 to SQIVND. CDR3 length: 14 amino acids, cysteine to phenylalanine. The DNA is unrecorded.